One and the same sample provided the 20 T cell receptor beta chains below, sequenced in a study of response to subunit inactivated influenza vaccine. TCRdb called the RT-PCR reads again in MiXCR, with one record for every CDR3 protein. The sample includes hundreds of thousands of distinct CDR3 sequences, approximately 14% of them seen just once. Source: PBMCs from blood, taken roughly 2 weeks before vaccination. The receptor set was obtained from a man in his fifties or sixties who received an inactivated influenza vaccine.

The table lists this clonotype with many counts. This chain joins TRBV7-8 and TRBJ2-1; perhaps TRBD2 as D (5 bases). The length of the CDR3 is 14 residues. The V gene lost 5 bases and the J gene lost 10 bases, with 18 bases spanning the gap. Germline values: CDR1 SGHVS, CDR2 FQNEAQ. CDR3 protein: CASSPHRESVEQFF. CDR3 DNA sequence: TGTGCCAGCAGCCCGCATAGGGAGTCGGTAGAGCAGTTCTTC.

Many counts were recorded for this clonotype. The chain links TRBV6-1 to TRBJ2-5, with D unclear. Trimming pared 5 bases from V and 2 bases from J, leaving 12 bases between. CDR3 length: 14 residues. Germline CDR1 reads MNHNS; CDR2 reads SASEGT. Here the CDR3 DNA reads TGTGCCAGCAGTCCGACGGTGTCTCAAGAGACCCAGTACTTC. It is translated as CASSPTVSQETQYF.

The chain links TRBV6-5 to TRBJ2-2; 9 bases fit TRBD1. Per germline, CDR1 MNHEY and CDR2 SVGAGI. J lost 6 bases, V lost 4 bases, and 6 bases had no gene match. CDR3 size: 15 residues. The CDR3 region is CASSSTGQGSGELFF. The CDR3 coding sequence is TGTGCCAGCAGTTCTACCGGACAGGGGTCCGGGGAGCTGTTTTTT.

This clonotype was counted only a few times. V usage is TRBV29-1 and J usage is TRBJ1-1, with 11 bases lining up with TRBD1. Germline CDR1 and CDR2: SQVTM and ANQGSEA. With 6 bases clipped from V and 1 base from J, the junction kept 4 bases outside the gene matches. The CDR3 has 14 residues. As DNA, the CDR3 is TGCAGCGTAGGACAGGGGGCCACGAACACTGAAGCTTTCTTT. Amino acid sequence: CSVGQGATNTEAFF.

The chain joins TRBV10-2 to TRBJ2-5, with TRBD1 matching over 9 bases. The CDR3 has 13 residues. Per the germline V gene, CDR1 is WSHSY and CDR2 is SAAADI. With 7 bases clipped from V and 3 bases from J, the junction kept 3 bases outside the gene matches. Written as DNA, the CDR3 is TGCGCCAGCACCAGGACAGGGGAAGAGACCCAGTACTTC. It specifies CASTRTGEETQYF.

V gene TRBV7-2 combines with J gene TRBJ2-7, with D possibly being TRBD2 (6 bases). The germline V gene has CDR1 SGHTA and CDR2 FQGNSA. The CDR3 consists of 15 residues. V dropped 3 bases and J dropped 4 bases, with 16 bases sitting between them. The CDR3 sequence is CASSFRLDPVYEQYF. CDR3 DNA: TGTGCCAGCAGCTTCCGACTAGATCCGGTGTACGAGCAGTACTTC.

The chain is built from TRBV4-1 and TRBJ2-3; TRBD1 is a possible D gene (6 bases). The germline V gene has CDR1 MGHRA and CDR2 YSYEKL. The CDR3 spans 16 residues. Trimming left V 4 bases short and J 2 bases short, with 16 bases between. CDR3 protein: CASSPRQARNTDTQYF. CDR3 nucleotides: TGCGCCAGCAGCCCCCGACAGGCCAGGAACACAGATACGCAGTATTTT.

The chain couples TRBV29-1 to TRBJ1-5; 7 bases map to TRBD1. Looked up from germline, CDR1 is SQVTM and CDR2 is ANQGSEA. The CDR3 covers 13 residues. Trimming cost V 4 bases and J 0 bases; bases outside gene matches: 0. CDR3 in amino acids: CSVAGGSNQPQHF. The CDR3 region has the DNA TGCAGCGTTGCAGGGGGTAGCAATCAGCCCCAGCATTTT.

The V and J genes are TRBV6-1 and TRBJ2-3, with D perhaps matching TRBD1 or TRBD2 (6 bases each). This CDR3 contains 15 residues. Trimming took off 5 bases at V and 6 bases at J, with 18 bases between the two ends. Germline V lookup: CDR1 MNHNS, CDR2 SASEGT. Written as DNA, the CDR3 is TGTGCCAGCAGTCCTTACCACGGGGGCGACGATACGCAGTATTTT. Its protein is CASSPYHGGDDTQYF.

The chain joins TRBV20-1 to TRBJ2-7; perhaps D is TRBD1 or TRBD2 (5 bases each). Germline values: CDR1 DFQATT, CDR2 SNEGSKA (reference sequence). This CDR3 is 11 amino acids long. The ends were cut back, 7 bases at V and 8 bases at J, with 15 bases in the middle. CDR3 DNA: TGCAGTGGGAGCCGGGACGGCAAGCAGTACTTC. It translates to CSGSRDGKQYF.

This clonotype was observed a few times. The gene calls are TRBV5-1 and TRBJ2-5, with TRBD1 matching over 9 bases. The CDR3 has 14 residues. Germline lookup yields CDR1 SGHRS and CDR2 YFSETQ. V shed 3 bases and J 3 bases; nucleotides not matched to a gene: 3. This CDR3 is CASSYDRGEETQYF. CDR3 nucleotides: TGCGCCAGCAGCTACGACAGGGGGGAAGAGACCCAGTACTTC.

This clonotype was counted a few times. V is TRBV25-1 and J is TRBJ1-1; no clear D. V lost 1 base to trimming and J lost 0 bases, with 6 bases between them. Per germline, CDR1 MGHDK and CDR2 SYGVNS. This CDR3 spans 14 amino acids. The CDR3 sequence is CASSESGMNTEAFF. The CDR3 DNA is TGTGCCAGCAGTGAATCTGGTATGAACACTGAAGCTTTCTTT.

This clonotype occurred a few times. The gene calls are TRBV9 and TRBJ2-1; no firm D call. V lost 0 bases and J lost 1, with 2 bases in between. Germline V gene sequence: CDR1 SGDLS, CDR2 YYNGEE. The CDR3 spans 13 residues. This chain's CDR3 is CASSVESYNEQFF. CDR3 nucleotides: TGTGCCAGCAGCGTAGAGTCCTACAATGAGCAGTTCTTC.

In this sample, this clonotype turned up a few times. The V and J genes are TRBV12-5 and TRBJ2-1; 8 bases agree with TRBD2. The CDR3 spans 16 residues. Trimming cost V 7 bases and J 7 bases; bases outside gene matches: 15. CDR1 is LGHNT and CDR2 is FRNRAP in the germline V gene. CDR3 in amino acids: CASAPTSGTSRNEQFF. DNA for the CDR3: TGTGCTAGTGCTCCCACCTCCGGGACTAGTAGAAATGAGCAGTTCTTC.

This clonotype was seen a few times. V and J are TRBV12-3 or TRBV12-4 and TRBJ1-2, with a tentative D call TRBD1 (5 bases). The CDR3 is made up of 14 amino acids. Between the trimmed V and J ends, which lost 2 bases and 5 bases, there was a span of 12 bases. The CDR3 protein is CASSLHGGSYGYTF. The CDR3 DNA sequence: TGTGCCAGCAGTTTACACGGGGGGAGTTATGGCTACACCTTC.

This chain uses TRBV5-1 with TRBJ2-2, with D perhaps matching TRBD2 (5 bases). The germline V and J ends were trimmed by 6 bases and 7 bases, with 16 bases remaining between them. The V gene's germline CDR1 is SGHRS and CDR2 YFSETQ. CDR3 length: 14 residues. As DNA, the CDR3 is TGCGCCAGCACTCACCGACCGGAGGTCGGGGAGCTGTTTTTT. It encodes CASTHRPEVGELFF.

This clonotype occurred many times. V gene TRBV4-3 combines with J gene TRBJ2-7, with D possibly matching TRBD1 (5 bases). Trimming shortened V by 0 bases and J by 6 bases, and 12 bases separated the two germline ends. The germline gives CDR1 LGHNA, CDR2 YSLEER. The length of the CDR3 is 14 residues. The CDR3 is CASSQDFQGPEQYF. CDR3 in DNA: TGCGCCAGCAGCCAAGATTTCCAGGGCCCCGAGCAGTACTTC.

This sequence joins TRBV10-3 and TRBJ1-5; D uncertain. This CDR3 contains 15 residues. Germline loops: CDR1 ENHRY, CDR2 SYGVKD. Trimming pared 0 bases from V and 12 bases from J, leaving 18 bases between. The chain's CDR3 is CAISESIGVPTVQHF. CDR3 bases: TGTGCCATCAGTGAGTCGATCGGGGTGCCCACGGTCCAGCATTTT.

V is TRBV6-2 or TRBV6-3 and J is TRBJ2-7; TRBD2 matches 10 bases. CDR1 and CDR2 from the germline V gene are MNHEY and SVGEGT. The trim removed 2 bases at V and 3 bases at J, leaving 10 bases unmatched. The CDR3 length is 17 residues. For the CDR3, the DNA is TGTGCCAGCAGTTACCGGATAGCGGCTAGCGGGAGCTACGAGCAGTACTTC. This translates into CASSYRIAASGSYEQYF.

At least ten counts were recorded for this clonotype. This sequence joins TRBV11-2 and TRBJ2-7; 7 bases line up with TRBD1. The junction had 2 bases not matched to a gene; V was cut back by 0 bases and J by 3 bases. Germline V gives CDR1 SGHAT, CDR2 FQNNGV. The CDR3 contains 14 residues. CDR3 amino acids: CASSLDRTGYEQYF. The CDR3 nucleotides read TGTGCCAGCAGCTTAGACCGGACAGGCTACGAGCAGTACTTC.